This T cell receptor beta chain was identified in a study of technical replicates of blood from a few donors. CDR1 and CDR2 (germline): LNHDA, SQIVND (reference sequence). Trimming stripped 0 bases from V and 7 bases from J, with 6 bases between. The CDR3 loop spans 12 amino acids. TCRdb's table, derived via immunoSEQ multiplex PCR, lists solely in-frame clones and lacks some. The sample carries 55,000 to 85,000 clones, roughly 97% recorded once. The chain couples TRBV19 to TRBJ1-2; D remains ambiguous. Sequencing was carried out using T cells isolated from PBMCs. This TCR derives from a human donor in good health. As DNA, the CDR3 is TGTGCCAGTAGTATAGATGCAGGTGGCTACACCTTC. Translating gives CASSIDAGGYTF. Based on the CDR3 plus reference TRBV19 and TRBJ1-2, the full variable domain is DGGITQSPKYLFRKEGQNVTLSCEQNLNHDAMYWYRQDPGQGLRLIYYSQIVNDFQKGDIAEGYSVSREKKESFPLTVTSAQKNPTAFYLCASSIDAGGYTFGSGTRLTVV.